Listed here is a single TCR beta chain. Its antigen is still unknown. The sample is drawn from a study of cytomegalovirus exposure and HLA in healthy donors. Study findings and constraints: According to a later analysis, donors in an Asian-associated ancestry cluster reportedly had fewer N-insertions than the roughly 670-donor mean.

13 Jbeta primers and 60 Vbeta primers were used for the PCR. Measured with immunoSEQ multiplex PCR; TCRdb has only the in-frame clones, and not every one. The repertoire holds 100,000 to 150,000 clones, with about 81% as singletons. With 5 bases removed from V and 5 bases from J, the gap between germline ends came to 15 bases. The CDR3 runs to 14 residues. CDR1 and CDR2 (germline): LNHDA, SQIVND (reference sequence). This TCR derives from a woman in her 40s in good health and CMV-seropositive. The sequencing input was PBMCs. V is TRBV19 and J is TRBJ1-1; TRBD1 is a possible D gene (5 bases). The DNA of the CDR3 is TGTGCCAGTAGTCACCGGGGGGGGAGGACTGAAGCTTTCTTT. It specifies CASSHRGGRTEAFF.